A selection of T cell receptor beta chains follows, all from one sample in a study of response to subunit inactivated influenza vaccine. TCRdb recomputed calls from the RT-PCR reads with MiXCR, one row per CDR3 protein. The sample shows around 250,000 distinct CDR3 sequences, 10% to 15% of them seen only once. The input for sequencing was non-naive T cells sorted from PBMCs, taken 14 days before vaccination. These receptors originate from a man in his forties or fifties who received an inactivated influenza vaccine. The CDR3 runs from the conserved cysteine through the conserved F or W. Each record gives: D gene, J gene, clone size, V gene, CDR3 protein, CDR3 DNA. D genes are given only for firm matches. Size tells how often a clone was seen (once, few, many) or the class of an expanded clone, and some rows leave it out.

>NA|TRBJ1-3|NA|TRBV19
CASSTQGVSGNTIYF
TGTGCCAGTAGTACACAGGGCGTCTCTGGAAACACCATATATTTT
>NA|TRBJ2-1|NA|TRBV11-3
CASSLDRHNEQFF
TGTGCCAGCAGCTTAGATCGGCACAATGAGCAGTTCTTC
>NA|TRBJ2-1|NA|TRBV6-1
CASSLSLAGSYNEQFF
TGTGCCAGCAGTCTTTCTCTAGCCGGCTCCTACAATGAGCAGTTCTTC
>TRBD2|TRBJ2-3|NA|TRBV15
CATSKGLAGSTDTQYF
TGTGCCACCAGCAAAGGGTTAGCGGGGAGCACAGATACGCAGTATTTT
>NA|TRBJ2-1|NA|TRBV7-2
CASSFLRDKGFF
TGTGCCAGCAGCTTTTTACGGGACAAGGGGTTCTTC
>NA|TRBJ2-7|NA|TRBV5-5
CASSARSYEQYF
TGTGCCAGCAGCGCGCGATCCTACGAGCAGTACTTC
>NA|TRBJ2-5|NA|TRBV20-1
CSASLDVETQYF
TGCAGTGCTAGCTTGGACGTGGAGACCCAGTACTTC
>NA|TRBJ1-3|NA|TRBV4-3
CASSQDRAGNTIYF
TGCGCCAGCAGCCAAGACAGGGCGGGAAACACCATATATTTT
>TRBD1|TRBJ2-1|many|TRBV12-3/TRBV12-4
CASRGGWGPQIYNEQFF
TGTGCCAGCAGAGGGGGCTGGGGGCCGCAGATCTACAATGAGCAGTTCTTC
>NA|TRBJ1-2|many|TRBV5-1
CASSFHRGGYTF
TGCGCCAGCAGCTTCCATCGCGGGGGCTACACCTTC
>TRBD1|TRBJ2-3|NA|TRBV20-1
CSARGQGFGDTQYF
TGCAGTGCTAGAGGACAGGGGTTTGGAGATACGCAGTATTTT
>TRBD2|TRBJ2-3|NA|TRBV7-2
CASSLRGGTSASDTQYF
TGTGCCAGCAGCTTAAGGGGAGGGACTAGCGCATCAGATACGCAGTATTTT
>TRBD1|TRBJ2-1|few|TRBV6-2/TRBV6-3
CASSYGQGAFF
TGTGCCAGCAGTTACGGACAGGGAGCCTTCTTC
>TRBD1|TRBJ2-3|NA|TRBV5-4
CASSPGGQGALDTQYF
TGTGCCAGCAGCCCCGGGGGACAGGGCGCGCTAGATACGCAGTATTTT
>NA|TRBJ2-7|few|TRBV12-3/TRBV12-4
CASRKDRGLRYEQYF
TGTGCCAGCCGGAAGGACCGGGGCTTACGCTACGAGCAGTACTTC
>NA|TRBJ2-5|few|TRBV5-6
CASSLAGGIETQYF
TGTGCCAGCAGCTTGGCGGGCGGGATTGAGACCCAGTACTTC
>TRBD2|TRBJ2-7|few|TRBV11-2
CASSKGTSGKFEQYF
TGTGCCAGCAGCAAGGGGACTAGCGGGAAGTTCGAGCAGTACTTC
>NA|TRBJ1-3|many|TRBV12-3/TRBV12-4
CASHLSDRGNTIYF
TGTGCCAGCCACCTATCTGACAGGGGAAACACCATATATTTT
>TRBD1|TRBJ1-1|few|TRBV7-2
CASSTRQGARNTEAFF
TGTGCCAGCAGCACCCGACAGGGGGCGAGGAACACTGAAGCTTTCTTT
>NA|TRBJ1-6|few|TRBV9
CASSVRGSSYNSPLHF
TGTGCCAGCAGCGTTCGGGGGAGCTCCTATAATTCACCCCTCCACTTT
>NA|TRBJ1-1|many|TRBV7-9
CASSLRSTEAFF
TGTGCCAGCAGCTTGCGGTCCACTGAAGCTTTCTTT
>NA|TRBJ1-2|few|TRBV28
CASSRTGGGYGYTF
TGTGCCAGCAGCCGGACGGGGGGCGGGTATGGCTACACCTTC
>TRBD1|TRBJ1-5|NA|TRBV3-1
CASSQAGTGRGQPQHF
TGTGCCAGCAGCCAAGCGGGGACAGGCCGGGGGCAGCCCCAGCATTTT
>TRBD1|TRBJ2-7|many|TRBV10-3
CAIGTGGVRSYEQYF
TGTGCCATCGGTACAGGGGGCGTACGGTCCTACGAGCAGTACTTC
>TRBD1|TRBJ1-5|many|TRBV2
CASNRDRGLPQHF
TGTGCCAGCAATCGGGACAGGGGTCTGCCCCAGCATTTT
>TRBD1|TRBJ2-7|few|TRBV28
CASSLGTVRDEQYF
TGTGCCAGCAGCCTCGGGACAGTTCGAGACGAGCAGTACTTC
>NA|TRBJ2-2|few|TRBV20-1
CSANRENTGELFF
TGCAGTGCTAACCGGGAGAACACCGGGGAGCTGTTTTTT
>TRBD1|TRBJ1-5|few|TRBV5-5
CASSLEGTVAQHF
TGTGCCAGCAGCTTGGAGGGGACAGTCGCCCAGCATTTT